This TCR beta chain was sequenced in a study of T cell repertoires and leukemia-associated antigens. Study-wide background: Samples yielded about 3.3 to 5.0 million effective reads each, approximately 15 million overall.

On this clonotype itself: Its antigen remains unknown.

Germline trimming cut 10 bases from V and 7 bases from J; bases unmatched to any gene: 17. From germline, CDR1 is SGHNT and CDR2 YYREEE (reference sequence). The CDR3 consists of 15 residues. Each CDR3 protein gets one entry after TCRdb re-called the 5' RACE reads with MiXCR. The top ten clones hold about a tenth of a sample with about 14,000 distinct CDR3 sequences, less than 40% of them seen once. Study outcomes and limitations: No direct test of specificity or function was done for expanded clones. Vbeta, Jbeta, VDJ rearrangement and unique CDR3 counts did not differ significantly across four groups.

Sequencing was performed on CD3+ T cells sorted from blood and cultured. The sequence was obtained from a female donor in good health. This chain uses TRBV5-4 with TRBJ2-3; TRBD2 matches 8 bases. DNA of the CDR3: TGTGCCTCCCTACCGGGGGGGCTGAGGGGTAATACGCAGTATTTT. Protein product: CASLPGGLRGNTQYF. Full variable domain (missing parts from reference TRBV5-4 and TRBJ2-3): ETGVTQSPTHLIKTRGQQVTLRCSSQSGHNTVSWYQQALGQGPQFIFQYYREEENGRGNFPPRFSGLQFPNYSSELNVNALELDDSALYLCASLPGGLRGNTQYFGPGTRLTVL.